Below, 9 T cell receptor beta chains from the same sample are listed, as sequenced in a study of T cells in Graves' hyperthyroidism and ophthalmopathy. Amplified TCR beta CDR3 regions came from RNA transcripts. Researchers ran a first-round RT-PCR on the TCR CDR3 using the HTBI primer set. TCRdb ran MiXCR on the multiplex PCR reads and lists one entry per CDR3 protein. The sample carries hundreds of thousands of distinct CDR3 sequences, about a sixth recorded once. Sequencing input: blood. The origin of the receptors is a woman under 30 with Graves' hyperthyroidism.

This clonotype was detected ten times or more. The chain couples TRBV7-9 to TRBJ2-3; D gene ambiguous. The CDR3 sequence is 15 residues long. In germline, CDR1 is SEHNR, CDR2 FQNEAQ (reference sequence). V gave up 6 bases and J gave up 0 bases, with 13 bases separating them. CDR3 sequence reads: CASRLRTESTDTQYF. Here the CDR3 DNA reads TGTGCCAGCAGATTGCGGACGGAAAGCACAGATACGCAGTATTTT.

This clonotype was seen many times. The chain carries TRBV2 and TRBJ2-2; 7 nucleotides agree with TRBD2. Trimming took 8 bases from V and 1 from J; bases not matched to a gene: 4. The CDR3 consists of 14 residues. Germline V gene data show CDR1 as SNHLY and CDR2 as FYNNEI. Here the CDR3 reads CASLASGNTGELFF. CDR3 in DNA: TGTGCCAGCTTGGCTAGCGGGAACACCGGGGAGCTGTTTTTT. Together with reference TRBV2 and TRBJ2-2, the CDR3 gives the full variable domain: EPEVTQTPSHQVTQMGQEVILRCVPISNHLYFYWYRQILGQKVEFLVSFYNNEISEKSEIFDDQFSVERPDGSNFTLKIRSTKLEDSAMYFCASLASGNTGELFFGEGSRLTVL.

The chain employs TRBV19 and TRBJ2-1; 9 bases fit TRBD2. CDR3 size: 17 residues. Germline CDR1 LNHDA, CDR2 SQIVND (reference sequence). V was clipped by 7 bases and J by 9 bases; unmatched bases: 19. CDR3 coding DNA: TGTGCCAGTATCCCGGCGGCGCGGGAGGGACGCCTCGGTGAGCAGTTCTTC. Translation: CASIPAAREGRLGEQFF.

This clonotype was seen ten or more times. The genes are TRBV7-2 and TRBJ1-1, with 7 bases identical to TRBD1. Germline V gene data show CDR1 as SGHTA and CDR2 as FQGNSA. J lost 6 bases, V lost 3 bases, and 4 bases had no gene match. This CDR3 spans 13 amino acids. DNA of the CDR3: TGTGCCAGCAGCTTGGTACAGGGGTCTGAAGCTTTCTTT. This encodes CASSLVQGSEAFF.

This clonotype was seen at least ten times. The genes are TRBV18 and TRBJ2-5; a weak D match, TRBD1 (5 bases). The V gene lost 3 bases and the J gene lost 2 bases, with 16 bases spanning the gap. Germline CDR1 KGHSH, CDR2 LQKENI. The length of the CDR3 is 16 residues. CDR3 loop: CASSPLHRKAQETQYF. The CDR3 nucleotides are TGTGCCAGCTCACCGCTCCACAGGAAAGCACAAGAGACCCAGTACTTC.

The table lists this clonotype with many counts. DNA for the CDR3: TGTGCCAGTAGTCCCGACGGCACATATAGCTCCTATAATTCACCCCTCCACTTT. This encodes CASSPDGTYSSYNSPLHF. J is TRBJ1-6 and V is TRBV19, with D unresolved. The germline V and J ends were trimmed by 5 bases and 0 bases, with 17 bases remaining between them. CDR1 LNHDA and CDR2 SQIVND come from the germline V gene (reference sequence). This CDR3 is built from 18 residues.

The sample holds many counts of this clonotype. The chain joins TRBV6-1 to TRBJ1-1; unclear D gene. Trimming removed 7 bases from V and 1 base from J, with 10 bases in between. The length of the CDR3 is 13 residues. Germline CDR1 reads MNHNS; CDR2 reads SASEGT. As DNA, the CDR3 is TGTGCCAGCAACCGGGAGGGGAACACTGAAGCTTTCTTT. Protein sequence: CASNREGNTEAFF.

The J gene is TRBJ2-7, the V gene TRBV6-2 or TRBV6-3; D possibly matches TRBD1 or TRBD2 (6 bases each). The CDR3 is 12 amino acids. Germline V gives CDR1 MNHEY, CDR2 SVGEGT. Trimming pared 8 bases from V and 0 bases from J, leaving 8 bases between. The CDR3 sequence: CASWGASYEQYF. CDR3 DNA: TGTGCCAGCTGGGGGGCCTCCTACGAGCAGTACTTC.

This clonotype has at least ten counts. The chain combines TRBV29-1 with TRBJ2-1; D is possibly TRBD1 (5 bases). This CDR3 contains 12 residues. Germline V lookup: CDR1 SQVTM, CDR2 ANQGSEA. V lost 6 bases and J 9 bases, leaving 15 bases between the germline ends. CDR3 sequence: CSVRTRVSEQFF. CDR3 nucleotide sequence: TGCAGCGTCCGGACACGCGTTAGTGAGCAGTTCTTC.